This is a list of T cell receptor beta chains from one sample in a study of molecular identifiers for immune sequencing clone quantification. TCRdb used MiXCR to reprocess the PCR reads, holding one entry per CDR3 protein. The data hold about 510,000 distinct CDR3 sequences, with 20% to 25% observed a single time. The sequencing sample was made of naive CD8+ T cells from blood, with Jurkat cell RNA spiked in. All receptors come from a human donor in good health. Some libraries in this study had Jurkat cell RNA spiked in. CDR3s include the opening cysteine and the closing phenylalanine or tryptophan. D genes are given only for firm matches. A clone size is listed for some rows: how often the clone was seen (once, few, many), or a class if it is expanded.

d_call: .
j_call: TRBJ1-1
clone_size: few
v_call: TRBV5-6
cdr3_nt: TGTGCCAGCAGCTTGGGATGGGGAAATGAAGCTTTCTTT
cdr3_aa: CASSLGWGNEAFF

d_call: TRBD1
j_call: TRBJ2-7
clone_size: few
v_call: TRBV27
cdr3_nt: TGTGCCACCACTCTCCCAGGGGGCGAGCAGTACTTC
cdr3_aa: CATTLPGGEQYF

d_call: .
j_call: TRBJ2-2
clone_size: many
v_call: TRBV29-1
cdr3_nt: TGCAGCGTACAACAGGGGAACACCGGGGAGCTGTTTTTT
cdr3_aa: CSVQQGNTGELFF

d_call: TRBD1
j_call: TRBJ1-1
clone_size: .
v_call: TRBV27
cdr3_nt: TGTGCCAACAGTTACGGGACAGCGAACACTGAAGCTTTCTTT
cdr3_aa: CANSYGTANTEAFF

d_call: TRBD1
j_call: TRBJ1-4
clone_size: many
v_call: TRBV6-6
cdr3_nt: TGTGCCAGCAGTTACCATCCAGGGGGGGAAACTAATGAAAAACTGTTTTTT
cdr3_aa: CASSYHPGGETNEKLFF

d_call: .
j_call: TRBJ2-1
clone_size: .
v_call: TRBV7-8
cdr3_nt: TGTGCCAGCAGCCCCACCCCCCCCACGTCAAATGAGCAGTTCTTC
cdr3_aa: CASSPTPPTSNEQFF

d_call: .
j_call: TRBJ1-5
clone_size: many
v_call: TRBV27
cdr3_nt: TGTGCCAGCAGTCCCGGTCCGGGGCCTACACATCAGCCCCAGCATTTT
cdr3_aa: CASSPGPGPTHQPQHF

d_call: .
j_call: TRBJ1-1
clone_size: .
v_call: TRBV4-3
cdr3_nt: TGCGCCAGCAGCCAAGACCGGGGGCTGAGGATGAACACTGAAGCTTTCTTT
cdr3_aa: CASSQDRGLRMNTEAFF

d_call: TRBD2
j_call: TRBJ2-5
clone_size: few
v_call: TRBV27
cdr3_nt: TGTGCCAGCCGTCCACTAGCGGGGGGCGAAGAGACCCAGTACTTC
cdr3_aa: CASRPLAGGEETQYF

d_call: .
j_call: TRBJ2-7
clone_size: many
v_call: TRBV29-1
cdr3_nt: TGCAGCGTTGAAGATCCGGGACCCTCCTACGAGCAGTACTTC
cdr3_aa: CSVEDPGPSYEQYF

d_call: TRBD1
j_call: TRBJ1-2
clone_size: .
v_call: TRBV6-5
cdr3_nt: TGTGCCAGCAGTAACGCCGGGACAGGATCATATGGCTACACCTTC
cdr3_aa: CASSNAGTGSYGYTF

d_call: .
j_call: TRBJ2-3
clone_size: many
v_call: TRBV5-4
cdr3_nt: TGTGCCAGCAGCTTGAGCCCGGGTTTGGGCACAGATACGCAGTATTTT
cdr3_aa: CASSLSPGLGTDTQYF

d_call: TRBD2
j_call: TRBJ2-3
clone_size: many
v_call: TRBV7-9
cdr3_nt: TGTGCCAGCAGCCCCGGACTAGCGGGAGGGACCCCTAGCACAGATACGCAGTATTTT
cdr3_aa: CASSPGLAGGTPSTDTQYF

d_call: TRBD1
j_call: TRBJ2-3
clone_size: .
v_call: TRBV12-3/TRBV12-4
cdr3_nt: TGTGCCAACAGTTTATTCCCGGACAGGGCAGATACGCAGTATTTT
cdr3_aa: CANSLFPDRADTQYF

d_call: .
j_call: TRBJ1-1
clone_size: many
v_call: TRBV28
cdr3_nt: TGTGCCAGCATTCTCACACAGGGAGGTGGGGGTATAGACACTGAAGCTTTCTTT
cdr3_aa: CASILTQGGGGIDTEAFF

d_call: .
j_call: TRBJ2-1
clone_size: few
v_call: TRBV7-2
cdr3_nt: TGTGCCAGCAGCCCTCACTCCGAGGATGAGCAGTTCTTC
cdr3_aa: CASSPHSEDEQFF

d_call: TRBD2
j_call: TRBJ2-7
clone_size: .
v_call: TRBV12-3/TRBV12-4
cdr3_nt: TGTGCCAGCAGTTCCGCCGGGACTACCTACGAGCAGTACTTC
cdr3_aa: CASSSAGTTYEQYF

d_call: TRBD2
j_call: TRBJ2-3
clone_size: .
v_call: TRBV20-1
cdr3_nt: TGCAGTGCTAGAGATGCGGGGGGCGTGGGTCAGCCCCAGTATTTT
cdr3_aa: CSARDAGGVGQPQYF

d_call: .
j_call: TRBJ2-5
clone_size: once
v_call: TRBV7-9
cdr3_nt: TGTGCCAGCAGCTTAGCTAGGGGGCAAGAGACCCAGTACTTC
cdr3_aa: CASSLARGQETQYF

d_call: TRBD2
j_call: TRBJ2-7
clone_size: .
v_call: TRBV4-3
cdr3_nt: TGCGCCAGCAGCCAACGTCAGCTAGCGGGAGTCTACGAGCAGTACTTC
cdr3_aa: CASSQRQLAGVYEQYF

d_call: .
j_call: TRBJ2-7
clone_size: many
v_call: TRBV4-1
cdr3_nt: TGCGCCAGCAGCCCTATTCATACAGGGACCTACGAGCAGTACTTC
cdr3_aa: CASSPIHTGTYEQYF

d_call: .
j_call: TRBJ1-6
clone_size: few
v_call: TRBV7-8
cdr3_nt: TGTGCCAGCAGACCTAAGGACTTCTCGAGATCACCCCTCCACTTT
cdr3_aa: CASRPKDFSRSPLHF

d_call: .
j_call: TRBJ2-1
clone_size: .
v_call: TRBV7-2
cdr3_nt: TGTGCCAGCAGCTTAGCAGGGGGAGAGGGGGATGATGAGCAGTTCTTC
cdr3_aa: CASSLAGGEGDDEQFF

d_call: .
j_call: TRBJ2-6
clone_size: few
v_call: TRBV7-3
cdr3_nt: TGTGCCAGCAGCTTATTCGGTAGCTCTGGGGCCAACGTCCTGACTTTC
cdr3_aa: CASSLFGSSGANVLTF

d_call: .
j_call: TRBJ1-4
clone_size: .
v_call: TRBV30
cdr3_nt: TGTGCCTGGAGTGATTCGGGCTTCGGGAATGAAAAACTGTTTTTT
cdr3_aa: CAWSDSGFGNEKLFF

d_call: .
j_call: TRBJ2-1
clone_size: many
v_call: TRBV6-5
cdr3_nt: TGTGCCAGCAGTTACTCGAGGTCCATGTCTGAGTTCTTC
cdr3_aa: CASSYSRSMSEFF

d_call: .
j_call: TRBJ2-7
clone_size: few
v_call: TRBV7-2
cdr3_nt: TGTGCCAGCAGCTTAGATAGTCCTAGCTCCTACGAGCAGTACTTC
cdr3_aa: CASSLDSPSSYEQYF

d_call: .
j_call: TRBJ2-7
clone_size: few
v_call: TRBV28
cdr3_nt: TGTGCCAGCAGTTTATATCTGGGGGCGGGTGAGCAGTACTTC
cdr3_aa: CASSLYLGAGEQYF

d_call: .
j_call: TRBJ2-7
clone_size: few
v_call: TRBV27
cdr3_nt: TGTGCCAGCAGTTACGGCAATATATACGAGCAGTACTTC
cdr3_aa: CASSYGNIYEQYF